This entry features one TCR beta chain sequence. Its cognate antigen is unknown. TCRdb reanalysed the 5' RACE reads using MiXCR and keeps one entry per CDR3 protein. The table lists roughly 610,000 distinct CDR3 sequences, about 18% of them singletons. The data stem from a study of T-cell memory formation after mild COVID-19. Study-level points and caveats: The study found balanced CD4/CD8 in clones contracting day 15 to 85 and a CD4+ lean in later expanders. The CD4+ clones that contracted clustered mainly within CM and EM, and the CD8+ clones concentrated in EMRA. Clones from the second wave (peaking day 37) had unconfirmed SARS-CoV-2 specificity.

The germline gives CDR1 SEHNR, CDR2 FQNEAQ (reference sequence). The CDR3 spans 15 residues. V lost 5 bases and J lost 5; bases outside the gene matches: 7. The sample consisted of PBMCs or a T cell subset sorted from them (not recorded which). The source is an adult woman who had mild COVID-19 (a few samples of this study predate the infection). Cell type and time point are not known. V is TRBV7-9 and J is TRBJ2-1; 9 bases line up with TRBD1. The CDR3, as DNA: TGTGCCAGCAGCCCTCGGGACAGGGTTGACAATGAGCAGTTCTTC. Protein sequence: CASSPRDRVDNEQFF.